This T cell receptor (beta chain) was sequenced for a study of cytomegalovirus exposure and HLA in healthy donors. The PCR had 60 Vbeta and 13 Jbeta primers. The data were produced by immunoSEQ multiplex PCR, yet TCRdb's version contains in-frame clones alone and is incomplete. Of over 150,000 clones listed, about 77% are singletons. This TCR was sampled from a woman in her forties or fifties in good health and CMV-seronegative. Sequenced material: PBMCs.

The CDR3 region is CASSGRDTEGVAKNIQYF. The CDR3, as DNA: TGCGCCAGCAGCGGAAGGGACACTGAGGGAGTAGCCAAAAACATTCAGTACTTC. The gene calls are TRBV4-1 and TRBJ2-4, with D perhaps TRBD1 (6 bases). From germline, CDR1 is MGHRA and CDR2 YSYEKL. Trimming took off 5 bases at V and 0 bases at J, with 20 bases between the two ends. The CDR3 spans 18 residues.